The 21 T cell receptor beta chains below come from one sample, sequenced in a study of cytomegalovirus exposure and HLA in healthy donors. Sequenced by immunoSEQ multiplex PCR; TCRdb stores in-frame clones only, minus some. Of over 110,000 clones listed, around nine tenths are singletons. Sequenced sample: PBMCs. These TCRs come from a man younger than 30 in good health and CMV-seropositive.

This clone was seen just once. The chain couples TRBV9 to TRBJ2-7; 12 bases fit TRBD2. This CDR3 region has 16 residues. V shed 4 bases, J shed 1 base, and the junction held 6 bases outside the gene matches. Germline V gene sequence: CDR1 SGDLS, CDR2 YYNGEE. CDR3 protein: CASSPGLAGRSYEQYF. For the CDR3, the DNA is TGTGCCAGCAGCCCAGGACTAGCGGGAAGGTCCTACGAGCAGTACTTC.

This chain joins TRBV6-6 and TRBJ1-2, with 7 bases lining up with TRBD1. Trimming removed 4 bases from V and 0 bases from J; junction bases left unmatched: 2. Germline V lookup: CDR1 MNHNY, CDR2 SVGAGI (reference sequence). The CDR3 is made up of 14 amino acids. CDR3 nucleotides: TGTGCCAGCAGTTGGGACAGCCCTAACTATGGCTACACCTTC. Its translation is CASSWDSPNYGYTF.

CDR3 nucleotide sequence: TGTGCCTGGAGTGTTACAGTTAATGAAAAACTGTTTTTT. Translated: CAWSVTVNEKLFF. The chain joins TRBV30 to TRBJ1-4; D is unclear. Trimming left V 0 bases short and J 4 bases short, with 6 bases between. This CDR3 contains 13 residues. Per germline, CDR1 GTSNPN and CDR2 SVGIG (reference sequence).

The V and J genes are TRBV19 and TRBJ2-7; 7 positions match TRBD1. Losses at the gene ends were 7 bases for V and 2 bases for J; bases not matched to a gene: 8. The V gene's germline CDR1 is LNHDA and CDR2 SQIVND (reference sequence). The CDR3 totals 14 residues. This chain's CDR3 is CASTSQGVPYEQYF. The CDR3 DNA reads as TGTGCCAGTACGAGCCAGGGGGTTCCCTACGAGCAGTACTTC.

This clone was counted only a few times. The chain employs TRBV5-5 and TRBJ2-1; no clear D gene. From germline, CDR1 is SGHKS and CDR2 YYEKEE (reference sequence). The V gene lost 0 bases and the J gene lost 5 bases, with 9 bases spanning the gap. The CDR3 contains 14 residues. The DNA for the CDR3 is TGTGCCAGCAGCTTGGAAAGCTTTAACAATGAGCAGTTCTTC. Encoded protein: CASSLESFNNEQFF.

This chain uses TRBV9 with TRBJ1-5; D ambiguous. Germline V gene lookup returns CDR1 SGDLS and CDR2 YYNGEE. CDR3 length: 14 residues. V shed 1 base and J shed 5 bases, with 10 bases lying between them. CDR3 bases: TGTGCCAGCAGCGTATCAGTTGCGGATCAGCCCCAGCATTTT. Its translation: CASSVSVADQPQHF.

The genes are TRBV5-6 and TRBJ2-3; weak D call: TRBD1 (5 bases). The CDR3 has 15 amino acids. V lost 4 bases and J 2 bases, leaving 14 bases between the germline ends. CDR1 and CDR2 from the germline V gene are SGHDT and YYEEEE. The DNA for the CDR3 is TGTGCCAGCAGCATTCCAGGGTATACCACAGATACGCAGTATTTT. Translated: CASSIPGYTTDTQYF.

The V and J genes are TRBV7-6 and TRBJ2-2; TRBD2 matches 8 bases. Germline assignment: CDR1 SGHVS and CDR2 FNYEAQ. The V gene end was trimmed by 5 bases and the J gene end by 5 bases; junction bases not matched to a gene: 7. The CDR3 loop spans 15 amino acids. The CDR3 loop reads CASSRGLAETGELFF. The CDR3 DNA reads TGTGCCAGCAGCCGTGGACTAGCAGAGACCGGGGAGCTGTTTTTT.

The chain has TRBV2 and TRBJ2-5; D may be TRBD1 (5 bases). The germline V and J ends were trimmed by 0 bases and 5 bases, with 16 bases remaining between them. The CDR3 sequence is 16 residues long. CDR1 is SNHLY and CDR2 is FYNNEI in the germline V gene. The chain's CDR3 is CASSEATGRLPETQYF. The DNA for the CDR3 is TGTGCCAGCAGTGAAGCCACAGGTCGGCTCCCGGAGACCCAGTACTTC.

The chain combines TRBV30 with TRBJ2-1, with TRBD1 matching over 10 bases. The germline CDR1 and CDR2 sequences are GTSNPN and SVGIG (reference sequence). Trimming removed 3 bases from V and 8 bases from J; junction bases left unmatched: 10. The CDR3 length is 15 residues. The CDR3 region has the DNA TGTGCCTGGAGCGTTGGGACAGGGGAAGGGCATGAGCAGTTCTTC. Encoded protein: CAWSVGTGEGHEQFF.

J is TRBJ1-5 and V is TRBV6-1, with D possibly matching TRBD1 (5 bases). This CDR3 comprises 15 residues. Looked up from germline, CDR1 is MNHNS and CDR2 is SASEGT. Trimming cost V 0 bases and J 6 bases, with 12 bases left between them. The CDR3 here is CASSEAPAQGQPQHF. CDR3 sequence (DNA): TGTGCCAGCAGTGAAGCGCCCGCGCAGGGTCAGCCCCAGCATTTT.

This clone has more than one count but fewer than ten. The chain links TRBV11-2 to TRBJ1-2, with D possibly being TRBD1 (6 bases). The CDR3 extends over 13 amino acids. Germline CDR1 SGHAT, CDR2 FQNNGV. Trimming took off 5 bases at V and 7 bases at J, with 14 bases between the two ends. The CDR3 loop is CASSPGGARGYTF. CDR3 DNA: TGTGCCAGCAGCCCCGGGGGGGCCCGTGGCTACACCTTC. The full variable domain, completed using reference TRBV11-2 and TRBJ1-2, is EAGVAQSPRYKIIEKRQSVAFWCNPISGHATLYWYQQILGQGPKLLIQFQNNGVVDDSQLPKDRFSAERLKGVDSTLKIQPAKLEDSAVYLCASSPGGARGYTFGSGTRLTVV.

V gene TRBV2 combines with J gene TRBJ1-4, with D possibly TRBD1 on 5 matching bases. The CDR3 length is 16 residues. V shed 7 bases and J shed 2 bases, with 17 bases lying between them. Germline CDR1 is SNHLY and CDR2 is FYNNEI. The CDR3 sequence: CASNGLGGGTNEKLFF. The CDR3, as DNA: TGTGCCAGCAACGGTCTGGGGGGTGGTACTAATGAAAAACTGTTTTTT.

The chain is built from TRBV27 and TRBJ2-2, with D perhaps TRBD2 (6 bases). The CDR3 consists of 15 residues. The V gene lost 5 bases and the J gene lost 2 bases, with 12 bases spanning the gap. Germline CDR1 reads MNHEY; CDR2 reads SMNVEV (reference sequence). The CDR3 sequence is CASSTGTANTGELFF. Here the CDR3 DNA reads TGTGCCAGCAGTACGGGGACTGCCAACACCGGGGAGCTGTTTTTT.

V and J are TRBV27 and TRBJ2-2, with unresolved D. The V end was cut by 4 bases, the J end by 6 bases, with 12 bases between. CDR1 and CDR2 from the germline V gene are MNHEY and SMNVEV (reference sequence). CDR3 length: 14 amino acids. The CDR3 bases are TGTGCCAGCAGTTCTCCGCTAAATCCCGGGGAGCTGTTTTTT. This gives the protein CASSSPLNPGELFF.

The J gene is TRBJ1-3, the V gene TRBV6-5; 7 nucleotides align to TRBD1. Germline V CDR1 and CDR2: MNHEY, SVGAGI. After removal of 2 bases from V and 6 bases from J, the junction contained 10 bases not matched to a gene. This CDR3 has 16 amino acids. The CDR3 spells CASSYDAGGLVNTIYF. Written as DNA, the CDR3 is TGTGCCAGCAGTTACGATGCAGGGGGTCTGGTAAACACCATATATTTT.

The V gene is TRBV2, the J gene TRBJ1-5; 7 bases fit TRBD1. The CDR3 is 15 amino acids. Germline lookup yields CDR1 SNHLY and CDR2 FYNNEI. V shed 6 bases and J 2 bases; nucleotides not matched to a gene: 7. The CDR3 is CASRGTELGNQPQHF. DNA for the CDR3: TGTGCCAGCAGGGGGACAGAACTCGGCAATCAGCCCCAGCATTTT.

The chain couples TRBV5-3 to TRBJ1-2, with D hard to call. TRBV5-3 is an open reading frame, and its role is uncertain. The CDR3 totals 14 residues. V lost 4 bases and J lost 4, with 14 bases in between. The CDR3 sequence: CARSHPGVCYGYTF. DNA of the CDR3: TGTGCCAGAAGCCACCCCGGGGTTTGCTATGGCTACACCTTC.

V and J are TRBV9 and TRBJ2-3; 11 bases align to TRBD1. With V trimmed by 6 bases and J by 3 bases, 9 bases remained unmatched. This CDR3 has 16 residues. The germline V gene encodes CDR1 SGDLS and CDR2 YYNGEE. The chain's CDR3 is CASTKFRDRGTDTQYF. CDR3 sequence (DNA): TGTGCCAGCACCAAATTCCGGGACAGGGGGACAGATACGCAGTATTTT.

The chain combines TRBV7-9 with TRBJ2-3, with TRBD2 identical over 13 bases. This CDR3 has 17 amino acids. V lost 4 bases and J lost 4; bases outside the gene matches: 8. Germline values: CDR1 SEHNR, CDR2 FQNEAQ (reference sequence). CDR3 in amino acids: CASSSGLAGAPADTQYF. CDR3 DNA: TGTGCCAGCAGCTCAGGACTAGCGGGAGCGCCAGCAGATACGCAGTATTTT.

This CDR3 reads CASSVGGRRYNEQFF. The CDR3 DNA reads as TGTGCCAGCAGCGTAGGCGGGAGAAGGTACAATGAGCAGTTCTTC. This sequence joins TRBV9 and TRBJ2-1; 7 bases are a match to TRBD2. The CDR3 length is 15 residues. CDR1 and CDR2 from the germline V gene are SGDLS and YYNGEE. V shed 0 bases and J 4 bases; nucleotides not matched to a gene: 4.